This entry lists 21 T cell receptor beta chains sequenced from one sample in a study of quantifying T cell responses using KT2 cells. On the study more broadly: Reverse transcription used primers in the TCR alpha and beta constant regions.

An oligo carrying a UMI was ligated to the cDNA 3' end. An equimolar mix of RC1.1 and RC1.2 primed the beta chain across TRBC1 and TRBC2. One entry per CDR3 protein results from TCRdb running MiXCR on the UMI-ligation and nested PCR reads. The sample yields just under 50,000 distinct CDR3 sequences, roughly 10% seen once. The specimen sequenced was PBMCs spiked with cells of the T cell clone KT2. These receptor sequences come from a human donor.

At least ten counts were recorded for this clonotype. The chain combines TRBV20-1 with TRBJ2-7, with a weak D call TRBD2 (6 bases). Germline CDR1 reads DFQATT; CDR2 reads SNEGSKA (reference sequence). This CDR3 has 16 amino acids. V was cut by 3 bases and J by 3 bases, with 21 bases left in between. CDR3 nucleotide sequence: TGCAGTGCTAGTGCCGCCGAAGGAGGGCCGCACTACGAGCAGTACTTC. Amino acids: CSASAAEGGPHYEQYF.

The V call is TRBV15, the J call TRBJ2-1; possible D gene TRBD1, 6 bases. V lost 4 bases to trimming and J lost 2 bases, with 9 bases between them. This CDR3 is built from 14 residues. Per germline, CDR1 LNHNV and CDR2 YYDKDF (reference sequence). CDR3 nucleotides: TGTGCCACCAGCAAACAGGGACCCTACAATGAGCAGTTCTTC. Its protein is CATSKQGPYNEQFF.

This clonotype was detected many times. This rearrangement joins TRBV20-1 to TRBJ2-7; 12 bases align to TRBD2. Germline V CDR1 and CDR2: DFQATT, SNEGSKA (reference sequence). V shed 2 bases, J shed 4 bases, and the junction held 3 bases outside the gene matches. The CDR3 is 14 residues long. In nucleotides, the CDR3 is TGCAGTGCTAGACCGACTAGCGGGAGTTACGAGCAGTACTTC. Translating it yields CSARPTSGSYEQYF.

The chain has TRBV11-2 and TRBJ1-6; D not resolved. Trimming shortened V by 8 bases and J by 4 bases, and 9 bases separated the two germline ends. Looked up from germline, CDR1 is SGHAT and CDR2 is FQNNGV. CDR3 size: 13 residues. The CDR3 bases are TGTGCCAGCCGGAGGGTATATAATTCACCCCTCCACTTT. This gives the protein CASRRVYNSPLHF.

This clonotype turned up a few times. The chain recombines TRBV3-1 with TRBJ2-5; no definite D call. CDR3 length: 14 residues. Germline V gene sequence: CDR1 LGHDT, CDR2 YNNKEL (reference sequence). V lost 5 bases and J lost 2, with 12 bases in between. Here the CDR3 reads CASSLNDVQETQYF. CDR3 DNA sequence: TGTGCCAGCAGCTTAAATGACGTACAAGAGACCCAGTACTTC.

In its sample, this clonotype was seen many times. CDR3 loop: CASSPQGQGNEQYF. The DNA for the CDR3 is TGTGCCAGCAGCCCACAAGGACAGGGAAACGAGCAGTACTTC. V is TRBV6-6 and J is TRBJ2-7; 8 nucleotides line up with TRBD1. CDR3 length: 14 amino acids. V lost 6 bases and J lost 5; bases outside the gene matches: 9. Germline assignment: CDR1 MNHNY and CDR2 SVGAGI (reference sequence).

This clonotype was seen ten or more times. The chain uses TRBV7-8 and TRBJ1-1, with TRBD1 identical over 8 bases. CDR3 length: 16 amino acids. Germline CDR1 SGHVS, CDR2 FQNEAQ. V dropped 1 base and J dropped 3; count of bases not matched to a gene: 7. The CDR3 DNA is TGTGCCAGCAGCTTAGGGACAGGGAGCTTTTACACTGAAGCTTTCTTT. Protein: CASSLGTGSFYTEAFF.

The gene calls are TRBV7-8 and TRBJ2-7; TRBD2 matches at 7 bases. V trimming: 2 bases; J trimming: 7 bases; junction bases outside the gene matches: 14. Germline CDR1 and CDR2: SGHVS and FQNEAQ. CDR3 length: 16 amino acids. CDR3 in amino acids: CASSLNRGRALWEQYF. The CDR3 DNA is TGTGCCAGCAGCTTAAATCGTGGGAGGGCCTTGTGGGAGCAGTACTTC.

There are many counts of this clonotype. The chain is built from TRBV27 and TRBJ1-6; 8 nucleotides align to TRBD1. The V and J ends lost 7 bases and 6 bases, in that order; junction bases with no gene match: 14. This CDR3 is 17 amino acids long. Germline lookup yields CDR1 MNHEY and CDR2 SMNVEV (reference sequence). CDR3 DNA sequence: TGTGCCAGCACCACACCGACAGGGGCCTCTCTTAATTCACCCCTCCACTTT. It is translated as CASTTPTGASLNSPLHF.

This clonotype occurred a few times. DNA for the CDR3: TGTGCCAGCAGCCCCGGGCCCACCCCCAACTATGGCTACACCTTC. It codes for CASSPGPTPNYGYTF. The chain uses TRBV12-3 or TRBV12-4 and TRBJ1-2; D unresolved. V was clipped by 6 bases and J by 2 bases, with 16 bases between them. This CDR3 spans 15 amino acids.

The table lists this clonotype with many counts. This chain uses TRBV20-1 with TRBJ1-1; 9 nucleotides line up with TRBD1. This CDR3 has 13 amino acids. CDR1 and CDR2 from the germline V gene are DFQATT and SNEGSKA (reference sequence). J gave up 7 bases and V 2 bases, and 5 bases lay outside the gene matches. CDR3 sequence reads: CSARTGTGHEAFF. The CDR3 DNA sequence: TGCAGTGCTAGAACCGGGACAGGGCATGAAGCTTTCTTT.

This clonotype was observed a few times. The CDR3: CSGDRGRINEQFF. CDR3 sequence (DNA): TGCAGCGGAGATCGAGGGAGAATTAATGAGCAGTTCTTC. The chain employs TRBV29-1 and TRBJ2-1, with a weak D call TRBD2 (5 bases). V dropped 7 bases and J dropped 7 bases, with 17 bases sitting between them. The CDR3 has 13 amino acids. Germline V gene data show CDR1 as SQVTM and CDR2 as ANQGSEA.

This clonotype was observed a handful of times. V gene TRBV11-3 combines with J gene TRBJ2-7, with a possible D match to TRBD2 (5 bases). V lost 4 bases and J lost 0, with 13 bases in between. The germline V gene has CDR1 SGHNT and CDR2 YENEEA. This CDR3 spans 15 amino acids. The CDR3 spells CASSSRTGSSYEQYF. In DNA, the CDR3 is TGTGCCAGCAGCTCGAGGACTGGGAGCTCCTACGAGCAGTACTTC. The entire variable domain, with the rest obtained from reference TRBV11-3 and TRBJ2-7, is as follows: EAGVVQSPRYKIIEKKQPVAFWCNPISGHNTLYWYLQNLGQGPELLIRYENEEAVDDSQLPKDRFSAERLKGVDSTLKIQPAELGDSAVYLCASSSRTGSSYEQYFGPGTRLTVT.

This chain uses TRBV3-1 with TRBJ2-5; D uncertain. Germline V gene data show CDR1 as LGHDT and CDR2 as YNNKEL (reference sequence). Trimming cost V 1 base and J 0 bases, with 12 bases left between them. The CDR3 loop spans 16 amino acids. The CDR3: CASSQVFSEYQETQYF. The CDR3 coding sequence is TGTGCCAGCAGCCAAGTTTTTTCCGAATACCAAGAGACCCAGTACTTC.

Only a few counts were recorded for this clonotype. V and J are TRBV15 and TRBJ2-7; 7 nucleotides agree with TRBD1. The length of the CDR3 is 16 residues. V was pared by 0 bases and J by 6 bases, with 11 bases of the junction left unmatched. CDR1 is LNHNV and CDR2 is YYDKDF in the germline V gene (reference sequence). The CDR3 region is CATSRDPRQGRREQYF. As DNA, the CDR3 is TGTGCCACCAGCAGAGATCCCCGACAGGGCCGACGCGAGCAGTACTTC.

The chain couples TRBV7-9 to TRBJ1-4; D gene unclear. V gave up 7 bases and J gave up 2 bases, with 5 bases separating them. Germline CDR1 SEHNR, CDR2 FQNEAQ (reference sequence). The CDR3 runs to 12 residues. The CDR3 is CASTRTNEKLFF. The CDR3 bases are TGTGCCAGCACTCGGACTAATGAAAAACTGTTTTTT.

In this sample, this clonotype turned up a few times. The V gene is TRBV7-3, the J gene TRBJ2-5; 7 nucleotides agree with TRBD1. From germline, CDR1 is SGHTA and CDR2 FQGTGA. The CDR3 totals 16 residues. The V and J ends lost 4 bases and 4 bases, in that order; junction bases with no gene match: 12. This CDR3 is CASSSKTGTEGETQYF. In nucleotides, the CDR3 is TGTGCCAGCAGCTCAAAGACCGGGACAGAAGGAGAGACCCAGTACTTC.

This clonotype has more than one count but fewer than ten. This chain joins TRBV7-8 and TRBJ2-1; 8 nucleotides agree with TRBD2. Germline-derived CDR1 and CDR2 are SGHVS and FQNEAQ. Unmatched junction bases numbered 9, after V lost 3 bases and J lost 2 bases. This CDR3 is 17 amino acids long. The DNA of the CDR3 is TGTGCCAGCAGCTTTTTGACTAGCGCCAACCCCTACAATGAGCAGTTCTTC. Translating it yields CASSFLTSANPYNEQFF.

This clonotype was observed a few times. The V call is TRBV18, the J call TRBJ1-1, with D possibly being TRBD1 (5 bases). The ends were cut back, 6 bases at V and 5 bases at J, with 16 bases in the middle. The CDR3 is 14 amino acids. Per the germline V gene, CDR1 is KGHSH and CDR2 is LQKENI. CDR3 DNA: TGTGCCAGCTCCCTCCGGGGGAAGGGGACTGAAGCTTTCTTT. It specifies CASSLRGKGTEAFF.

The rearrangement joins TRBV7-7 to TRBJ2-2, with 11 bases identical to TRBD2. Germline V CDR1 and CDR2: SSHAT, FNYEAQ (reference sequence). The CDR3 totals 20 residues. Germline trimming cut 4 bases from V and 0 bases from J; bases unmatched to any gene: 13. CDR3 protein: CASSSRAGTSGRSNTGELFF. CDR3 nucleotides: TGTGCCAGCAGCTCTCGGGCCGGGACTAGCGGACGCTCGAACACCGGGGAGCTGTTTTTT.

This clonotype was counted only a few times. J is TRBJ2-3 and V is TRBV3-1; D is possibly TRBD1 or TRBD2 (6 bases each). The CDR3 has 14 residues. Germline V gene data show CDR1 as LGHDT and CDR2 as YNNKEL (reference sequence). V lost 3 bases, J lost 1 base, and 8 bases lay in between. CDR3 nucleotide sequence: TGTGCCAGCAGCCACCGGGGGCGCACAGATACGCAGTATTTT. Translated, it gives CASSHRGRTDTQYF.